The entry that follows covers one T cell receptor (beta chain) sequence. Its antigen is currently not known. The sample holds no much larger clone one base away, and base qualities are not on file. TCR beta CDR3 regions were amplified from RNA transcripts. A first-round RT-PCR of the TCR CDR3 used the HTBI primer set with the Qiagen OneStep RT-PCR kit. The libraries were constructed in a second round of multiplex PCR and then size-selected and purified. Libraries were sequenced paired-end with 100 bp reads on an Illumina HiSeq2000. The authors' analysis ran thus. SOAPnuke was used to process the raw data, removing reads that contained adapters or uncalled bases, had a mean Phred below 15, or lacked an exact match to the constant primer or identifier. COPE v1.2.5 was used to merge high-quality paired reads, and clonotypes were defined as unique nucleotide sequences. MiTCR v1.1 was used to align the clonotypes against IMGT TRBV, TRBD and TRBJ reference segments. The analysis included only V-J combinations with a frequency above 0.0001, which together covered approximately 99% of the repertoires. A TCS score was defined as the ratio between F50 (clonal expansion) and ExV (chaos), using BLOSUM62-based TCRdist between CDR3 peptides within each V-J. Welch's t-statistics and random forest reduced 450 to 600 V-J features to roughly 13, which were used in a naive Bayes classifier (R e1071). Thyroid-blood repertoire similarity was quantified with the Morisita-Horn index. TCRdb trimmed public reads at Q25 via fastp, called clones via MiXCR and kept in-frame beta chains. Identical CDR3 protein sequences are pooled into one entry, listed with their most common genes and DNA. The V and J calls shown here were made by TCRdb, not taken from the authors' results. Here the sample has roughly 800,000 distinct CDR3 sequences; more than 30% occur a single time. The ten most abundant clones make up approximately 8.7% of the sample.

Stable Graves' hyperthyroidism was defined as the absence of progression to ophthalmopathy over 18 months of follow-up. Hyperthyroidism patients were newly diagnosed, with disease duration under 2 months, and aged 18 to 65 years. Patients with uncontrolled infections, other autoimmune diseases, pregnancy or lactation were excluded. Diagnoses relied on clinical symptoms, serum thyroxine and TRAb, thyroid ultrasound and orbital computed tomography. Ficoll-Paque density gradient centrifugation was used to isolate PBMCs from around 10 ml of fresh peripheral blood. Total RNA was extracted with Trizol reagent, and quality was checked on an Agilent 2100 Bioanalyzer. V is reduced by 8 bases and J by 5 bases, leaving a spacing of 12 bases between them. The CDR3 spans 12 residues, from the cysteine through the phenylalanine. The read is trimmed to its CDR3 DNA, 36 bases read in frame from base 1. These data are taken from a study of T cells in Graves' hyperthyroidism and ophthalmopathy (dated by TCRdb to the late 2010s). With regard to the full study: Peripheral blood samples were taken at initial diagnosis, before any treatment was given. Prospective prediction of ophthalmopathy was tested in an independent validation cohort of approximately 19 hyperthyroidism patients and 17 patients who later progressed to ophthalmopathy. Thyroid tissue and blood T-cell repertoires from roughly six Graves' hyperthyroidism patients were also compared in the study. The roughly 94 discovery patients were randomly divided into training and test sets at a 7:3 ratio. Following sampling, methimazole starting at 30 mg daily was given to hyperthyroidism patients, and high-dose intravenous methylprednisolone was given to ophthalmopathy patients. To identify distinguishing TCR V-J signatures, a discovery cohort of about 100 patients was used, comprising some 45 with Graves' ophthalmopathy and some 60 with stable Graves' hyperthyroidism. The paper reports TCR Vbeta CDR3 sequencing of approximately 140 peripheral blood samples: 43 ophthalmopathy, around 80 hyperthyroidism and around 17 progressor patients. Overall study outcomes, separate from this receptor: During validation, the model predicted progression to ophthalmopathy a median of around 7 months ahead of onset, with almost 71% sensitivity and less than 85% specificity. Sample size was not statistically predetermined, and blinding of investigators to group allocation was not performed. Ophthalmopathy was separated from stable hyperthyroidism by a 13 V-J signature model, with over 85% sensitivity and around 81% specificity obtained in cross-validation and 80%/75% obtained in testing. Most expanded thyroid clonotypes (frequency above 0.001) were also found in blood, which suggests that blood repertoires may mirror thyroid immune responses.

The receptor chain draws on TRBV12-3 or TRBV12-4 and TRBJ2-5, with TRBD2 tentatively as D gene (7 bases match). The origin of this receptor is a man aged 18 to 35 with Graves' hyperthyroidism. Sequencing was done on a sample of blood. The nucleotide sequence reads TGTGCCAGCGGGGGGGCGTTCGAGACCCAGTACTTC. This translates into CASGGAFETQYF.